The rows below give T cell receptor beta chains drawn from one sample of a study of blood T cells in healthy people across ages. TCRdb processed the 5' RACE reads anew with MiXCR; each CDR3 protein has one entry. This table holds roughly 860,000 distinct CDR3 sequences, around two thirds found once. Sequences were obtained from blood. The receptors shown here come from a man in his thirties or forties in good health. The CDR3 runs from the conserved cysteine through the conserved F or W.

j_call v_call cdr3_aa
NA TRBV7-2 CASSLRRGLAGGPGYEQYF
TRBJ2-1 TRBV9 CASSAQGAGLDEQFF
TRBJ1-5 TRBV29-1 CSVEDRGGQPQHF
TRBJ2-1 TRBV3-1 CASSHLTGGVVGNEQFF
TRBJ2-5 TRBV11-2 CASSLNLGTVQETQYF
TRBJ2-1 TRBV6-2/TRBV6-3 CASSSHSSYNEQFF
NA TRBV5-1 CASSVGGGTPSYEQYF
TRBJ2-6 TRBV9 CASSVEVVGAGANVLTF
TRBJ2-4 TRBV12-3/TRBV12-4 CASSLVLDRGLAKNIQYF
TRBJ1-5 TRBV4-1 CASSQGTGTYSNQPQHF
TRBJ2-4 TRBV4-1 CASSHPEGGLGEQYF
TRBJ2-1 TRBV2 CASSEGTDQHDEQFF
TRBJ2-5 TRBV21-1 CASSIWGLLGTQYF
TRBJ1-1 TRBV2 CARWGGTEAFF
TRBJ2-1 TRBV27 CASSGRTGNNEQFF
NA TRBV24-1 CATSDLRLARNEQYF
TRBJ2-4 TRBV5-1 CASSLAGQGLGAKNIQYF
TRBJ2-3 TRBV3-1 CASSPGLAGGRDTQYF
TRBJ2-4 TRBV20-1 CSARDGEWRRLAKNIQYF
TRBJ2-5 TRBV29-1 CSVQRGIRETQYF
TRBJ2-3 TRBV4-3 CASSQEILAGWITDTQYF
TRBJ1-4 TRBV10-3 CAISESIQGGNLFF
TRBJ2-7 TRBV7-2 CASGQAGAYEQYF
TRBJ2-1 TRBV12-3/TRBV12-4 CASSLRQPSYNEQFF
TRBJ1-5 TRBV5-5 CASSLEGGPWDQPQHF
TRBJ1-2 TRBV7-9 CASSLGDRGQDYGYTF
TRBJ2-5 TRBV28 CASSLLSGGLQETQYF
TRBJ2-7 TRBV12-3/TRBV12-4 CASSSPRGFSSEQYF